This T cell receptor beta chain was profiled in a study of technical replicates of blood from several donors. Repertoires were generated with immunoSEQ multiplex PCR, while TCRdb's copy carries only in-frame clones and drops some. The sample includes more than 95,000 clones, around 95% of them seen just once. CDR3 length: 15 residues. Germline assignment: CDR1 GTSNPN and CDR2 SVGIG (reference sequence). Sequencing input: T cells isolated from PBMCs. The TCR sequence derives from a human donor in good health. The V gene is TRBV30, the J gene TRBJ1-6; tentative D call: TRBD1 (6 bases). CDR3 bases: TGTGCAATGGGGGGGCGGGGGCCTGTTAATTCACCCCTCCACTTT. It is translated as CAMGGRGPVNSPLHF.